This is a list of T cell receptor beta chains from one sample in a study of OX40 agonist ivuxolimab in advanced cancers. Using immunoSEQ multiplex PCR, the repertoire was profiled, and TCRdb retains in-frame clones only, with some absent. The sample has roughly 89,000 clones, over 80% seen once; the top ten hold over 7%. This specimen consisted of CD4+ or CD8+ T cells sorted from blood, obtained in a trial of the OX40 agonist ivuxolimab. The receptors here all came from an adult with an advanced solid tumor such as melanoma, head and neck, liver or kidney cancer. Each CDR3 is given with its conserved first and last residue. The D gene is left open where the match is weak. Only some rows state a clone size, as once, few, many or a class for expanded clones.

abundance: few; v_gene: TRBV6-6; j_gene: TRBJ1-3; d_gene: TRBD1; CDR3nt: TGTGCCAGCAGTTCTCGGACAGGCGACACCATATATTTT; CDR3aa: CASSSRTGDTIYF
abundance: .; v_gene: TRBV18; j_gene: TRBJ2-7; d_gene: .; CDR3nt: TGTGCCAGCTCACCCCCCCTGGGCAGCTACGAGCAGTACTTC; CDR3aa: CASSPPLGSYEQYF
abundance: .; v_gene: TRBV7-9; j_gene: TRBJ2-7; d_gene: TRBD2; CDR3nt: TGTGCCAGCAGCCCGGGAGGCGAGCAGTACTTC; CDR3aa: CASSPGGEQYF
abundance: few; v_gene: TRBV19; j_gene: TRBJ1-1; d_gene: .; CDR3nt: TGTGCCAGTAGTTACTACGAGAACACTGAAGCTTTCTTT; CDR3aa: CASSYYENTEAFF
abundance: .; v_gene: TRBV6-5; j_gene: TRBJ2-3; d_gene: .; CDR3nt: TGTGCCAGCAGTTATACGGGGAGCACAGATACGCAGTATTTT; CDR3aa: CASSYTGSTDTQYF
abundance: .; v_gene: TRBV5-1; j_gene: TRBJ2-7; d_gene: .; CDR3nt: TGCGCCAGCGGCTCGGGGTCTTTGAATTCCGAGCAGTACTTC; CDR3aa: CASGSGSLNSEQYF
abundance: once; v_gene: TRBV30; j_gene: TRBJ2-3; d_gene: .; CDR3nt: TGTGCCTGGAGTCGGGGGGCTGCCACAGATACGCAGTATTTT; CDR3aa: CAWSRGAATDTQYF
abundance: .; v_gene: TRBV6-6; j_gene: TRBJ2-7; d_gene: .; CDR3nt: TGTGCCAGCTTAGATAGCTCGTACGAGCAGTACTTC; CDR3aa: CASLDSSYEQYF
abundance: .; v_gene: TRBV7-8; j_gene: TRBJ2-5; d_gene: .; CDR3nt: TGTGCCAGCAGCTGGCTCAAGACAGTGACCCAAGAGACCCAGTACTTC; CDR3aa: CASSWLKTVTQETQYF
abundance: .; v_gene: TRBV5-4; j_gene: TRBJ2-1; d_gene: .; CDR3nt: TGTGCCAGCAGAGTACAAAAGAGCGGTTGGAGCTCCTACAATGAGCAGTTCTTC; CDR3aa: CASRVQKSGWSSYNEQFF
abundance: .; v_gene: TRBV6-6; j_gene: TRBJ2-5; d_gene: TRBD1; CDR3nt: TGTGCCAGCAGTCAGGGGACAGACCAAGAGACCCAGTACTTC; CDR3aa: CASSQGTDQETQYF
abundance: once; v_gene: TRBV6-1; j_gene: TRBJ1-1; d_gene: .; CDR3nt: TGTGCCAGCACGGGGGGGATCCCGAACACTGAAGCTTTCTTT; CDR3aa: CASTGGIPNTEAFF
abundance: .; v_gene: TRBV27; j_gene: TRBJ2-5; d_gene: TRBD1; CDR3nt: TGTGCCAGCAGTTCGGCTCGGACAGGGTTTCGAGAGACCCAGTACTTC; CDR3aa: CASSSARTGFRETQYF
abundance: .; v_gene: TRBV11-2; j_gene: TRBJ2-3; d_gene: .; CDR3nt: TGTGCCAGCAGCTTCCTAGCTTCCTACACAGATACGCAGTATTTT; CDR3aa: CASSFLASYTDTQYF
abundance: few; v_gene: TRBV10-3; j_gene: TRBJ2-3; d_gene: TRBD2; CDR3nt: TGTGCCATCAGTGAGCCCGGGACTAGCGGGAACACAATCCCAGATACGCAGTATTTT; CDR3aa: CAISEPGTSGNTIPDTQYF
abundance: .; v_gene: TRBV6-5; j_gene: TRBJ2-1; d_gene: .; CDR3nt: TGTGCCAGCAGAAGGCTCCCGGGGAATGAGCAGTTCTTC; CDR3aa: CASRRLPGNEQFF
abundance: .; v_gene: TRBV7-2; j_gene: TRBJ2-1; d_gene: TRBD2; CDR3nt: TGTGCCAGCAGCTTAGCGTCACTAGCGCCTCACAATGAGCAGTTCTTC; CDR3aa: CASSLASLAPHNEQFF
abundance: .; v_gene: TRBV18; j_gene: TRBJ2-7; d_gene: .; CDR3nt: TGTGCCAGCTCACCAGGGGGGCGCGACGAGCAGTACTTC; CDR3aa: CASSPGGRDEQYF
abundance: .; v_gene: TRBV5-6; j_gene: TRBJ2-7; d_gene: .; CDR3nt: TGTGCCAGCATGCGGGCAGGGCCCTACGAGCAGTACTTC; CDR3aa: CASMRAGPYEQYF
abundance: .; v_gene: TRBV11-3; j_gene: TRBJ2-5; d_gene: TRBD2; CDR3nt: TGTGCCAGCAGCTTAGAAGGACTAGCTATAGAGACCCAGTACTTC; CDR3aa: CASSLEGLAIETQYF
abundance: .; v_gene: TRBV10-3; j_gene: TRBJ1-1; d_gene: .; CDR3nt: TGTGCCATCAAAGTCCCCGGGAGGAACACTGAAGCTTTCTTT; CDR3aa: CAIKVPGRNTEAFF
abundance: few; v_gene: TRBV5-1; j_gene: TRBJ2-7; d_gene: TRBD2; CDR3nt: TGCGCCAGCAGCACCGGGGGGTACGAGCAGTACTTC; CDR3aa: CASSTGGYEQYF
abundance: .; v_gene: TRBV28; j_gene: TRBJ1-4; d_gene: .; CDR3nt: TGTGCCAGCAGTCCCCCCCACTTGGCAACTAATGAAAAACTGTTTTTT; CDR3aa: CASSPPHLATNEKLFF
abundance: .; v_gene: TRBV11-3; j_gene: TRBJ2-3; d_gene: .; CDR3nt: TGTGCCAGCAGCTTAGATCGCTCGGCAGCGCAGTATTTT; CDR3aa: CASSLDRSAAQYF
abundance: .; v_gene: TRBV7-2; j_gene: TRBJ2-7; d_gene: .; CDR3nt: TGTGCCAGCAACACCTATCAGCGAGCCTCCTACGAGCAGTACTTC; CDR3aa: CASNTYQRASYEQYF
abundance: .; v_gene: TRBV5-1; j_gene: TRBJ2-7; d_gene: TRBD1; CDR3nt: TGCGCCAGCAGCCCAGGGGGCTGGGAGCAGTACTTC; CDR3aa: CASSPGGWEQYF
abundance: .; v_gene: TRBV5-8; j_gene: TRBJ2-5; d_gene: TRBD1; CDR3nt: TGTGCCAGCAGCTGGGGGACAGGGTGGTCGGAGACCCAGTACTTC; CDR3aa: CASSWGTGWSETQYF
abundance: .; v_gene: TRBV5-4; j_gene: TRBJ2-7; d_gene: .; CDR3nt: TGTGCCAGCAGCTTATCTAGCGTCCCCTACGAGCAGTACTTC; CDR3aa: CASSLSSVPYEQYF
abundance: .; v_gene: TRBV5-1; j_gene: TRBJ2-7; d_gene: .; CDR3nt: TGCGCCAGCAGCTTACGGGACGGTCCCTACGAGCAGTACTTC; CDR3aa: CASSLRDGPYEQYF
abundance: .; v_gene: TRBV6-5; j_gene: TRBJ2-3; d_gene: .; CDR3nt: TGTGCCAGCAGTTACCTGGGGGAGACAGATACGCAGTATTTT; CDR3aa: CASSYLGETDTQYF
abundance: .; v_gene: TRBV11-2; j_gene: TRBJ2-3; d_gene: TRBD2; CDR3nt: TGTGCCAGCAGCTTAAGGACTAGTGTAACGGATACGCAGTATTTT; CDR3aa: CASSLRTSVTDTQYF
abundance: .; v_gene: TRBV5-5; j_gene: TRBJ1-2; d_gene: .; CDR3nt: TGTGCCAGCAGCTGGACAACTAACTATGGCTACACCTTC; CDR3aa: CASSWTTNYGYTF
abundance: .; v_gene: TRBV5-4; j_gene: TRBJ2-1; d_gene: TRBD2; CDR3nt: TGTGCCAGCAGCTCTGACGGGGGTAGCGGGAGTGGGAGTGAGCAGTTCTTC; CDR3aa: CASSSDGGSGSGSEQFF
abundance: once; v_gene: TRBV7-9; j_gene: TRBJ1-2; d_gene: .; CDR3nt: TGTGCCAGCAGCTTAGCAATCTATGGCTACACCTTC; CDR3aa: CASSLAIYGYTF
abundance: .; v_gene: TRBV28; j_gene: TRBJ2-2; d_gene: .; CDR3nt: TGTGCCAGCAGTTCCCTCTTCCAGGGTCCCGGGGAGCTGTTTTTT; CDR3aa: CASSSLFQGPGELFF
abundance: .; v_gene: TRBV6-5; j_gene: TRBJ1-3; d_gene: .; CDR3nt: TGTGCCAGCAGCGGGTCTGGAAACACCATATATTTT; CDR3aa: CASSGSGNTIYF
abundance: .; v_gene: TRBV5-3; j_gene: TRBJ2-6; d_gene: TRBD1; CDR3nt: TGTGCCAGAAGCTTGGAACAGGGGTTTGGGGCCAACGTCCTGACTTTC; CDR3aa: CARSLEQGFGANVLTF
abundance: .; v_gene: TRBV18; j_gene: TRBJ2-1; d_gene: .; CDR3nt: TGTGCCAGCTCACCGTCTGGCCGGGGACGGTACTACAATGAGCAGTTCTTC; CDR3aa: CASSPSGRGRYYNEQFF
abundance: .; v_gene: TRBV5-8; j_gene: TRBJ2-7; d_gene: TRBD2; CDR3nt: TGTGCCAGCAGCTCCTGGACTAGCGACTCCTACGAGCAGTACTTC; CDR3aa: CASSSWTSDSYEQYF
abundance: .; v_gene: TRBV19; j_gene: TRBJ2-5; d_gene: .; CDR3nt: TGTGCCAGTAGTGAACAGGTGGATCAAGAGACCCAGTACTTC; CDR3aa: CASSEQVDQETQYF
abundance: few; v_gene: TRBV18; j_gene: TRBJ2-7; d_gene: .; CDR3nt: TGTGCCAGCTCACTCTCCGACGAGCAGTACTTC; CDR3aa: CASSLSDEQYF
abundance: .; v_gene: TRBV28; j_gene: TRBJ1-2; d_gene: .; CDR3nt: TGTGCCAGCGGGGGGGAAACTAACTATGGCTACACCTTC; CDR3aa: CASGGETNYGYTF
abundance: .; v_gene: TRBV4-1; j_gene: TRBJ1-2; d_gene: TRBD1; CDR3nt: TGCGCCAGCAGCCCCGGCGGGATCGGACAGGGGGGAGGCTACACCTTC; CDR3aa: CASSPGGIGQGGGYTF
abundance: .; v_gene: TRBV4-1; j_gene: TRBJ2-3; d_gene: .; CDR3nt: TGCGCCAGCAGCCAAGTCGGGACAGATACGCAGTATTTT; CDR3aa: CASSQVGTDTQYF
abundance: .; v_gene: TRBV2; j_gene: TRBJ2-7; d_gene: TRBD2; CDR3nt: TGTGCCAGCGGGCTAGCGGGTAGGGACTTC; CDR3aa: CASGLAGRDF
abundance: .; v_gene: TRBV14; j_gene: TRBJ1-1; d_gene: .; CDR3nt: TGTGCCAGCAGTCAGTGGGGCACTGAAGCTTTCTTT; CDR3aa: CASSQWGTEAFF
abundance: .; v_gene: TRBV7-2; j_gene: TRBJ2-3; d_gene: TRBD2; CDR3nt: TGTGCCAGCAGCACAACCGGGACTAGCTACACAGATACGCAGTATTTT; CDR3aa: CASSTTGTSYTDTQYF